What follows is one TCR beta chain and its context. CDR1 is KGHSH and CDR2 is LQKENI in the germline V gene. J gave up 7 bases and V 3 bases, and 9 bases lay outside the gene matches. This CDR3 contains 16 residues. This sample is part of a study of blood T cell repertoires in COVID-19. The data were produced by immunoSEQ multiplex PCR, yet TCRdb's version contains in-frame clones alone and is incomplete. This repertoire shows some 120,000 clones, approximately 86% found once; its top ten account for 4% to 5.5%. V and J are TRBV18 and TRBJ2-1; TRBD2 matches at 10 bases. The TCR originated in a man in his forties or fifties with acute or convalescent COVID-19. Sequencing was carried out using peripheral blood. As DNA, the CDR3 is TGTGCCAGCTCACCCCTGGGAGCGGGAGGGCGGAATGAGCAGTTCTTC. It specifies CASSPLGAGGRNEQFF.